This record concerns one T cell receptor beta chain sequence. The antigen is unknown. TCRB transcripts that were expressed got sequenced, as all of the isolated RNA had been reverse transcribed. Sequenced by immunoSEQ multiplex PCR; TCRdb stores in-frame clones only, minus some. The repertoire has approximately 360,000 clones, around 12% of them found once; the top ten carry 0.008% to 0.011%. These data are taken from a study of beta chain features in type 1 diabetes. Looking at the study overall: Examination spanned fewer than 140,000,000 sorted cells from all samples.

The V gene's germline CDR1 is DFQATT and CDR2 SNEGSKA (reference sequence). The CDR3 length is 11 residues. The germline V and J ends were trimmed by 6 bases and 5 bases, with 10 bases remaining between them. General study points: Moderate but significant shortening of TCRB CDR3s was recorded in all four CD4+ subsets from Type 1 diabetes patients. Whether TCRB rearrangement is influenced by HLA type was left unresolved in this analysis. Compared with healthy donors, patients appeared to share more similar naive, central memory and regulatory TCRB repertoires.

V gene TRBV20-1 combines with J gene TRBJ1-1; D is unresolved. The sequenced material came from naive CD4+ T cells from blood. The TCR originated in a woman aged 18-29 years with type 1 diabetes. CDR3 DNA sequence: TGCAGTGCCCTACGATGGACTGAAGCTTTCTTT. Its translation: CSALRWTEAFF.